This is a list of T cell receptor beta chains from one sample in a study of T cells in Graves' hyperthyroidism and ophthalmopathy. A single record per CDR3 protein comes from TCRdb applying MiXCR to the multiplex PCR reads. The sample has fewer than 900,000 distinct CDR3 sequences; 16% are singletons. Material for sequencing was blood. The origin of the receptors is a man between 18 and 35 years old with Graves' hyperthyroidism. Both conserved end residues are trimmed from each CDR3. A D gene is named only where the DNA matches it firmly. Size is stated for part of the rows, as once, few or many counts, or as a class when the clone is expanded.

SARDRRGKETQY many TRBV20-1 TRBD2 TRBJ2-5
ASSYSPGAGGNYEQY many TRBV6-2/TRBV6-3 TRBD2 TRBJ2-7
ASTPPADKNIQY - TRBV7-9 - TRBJ2-4
ASSLESQRANTGELF - TRBV14 - TRBJ2-2
ASSLVPHYEQY many TRBV11-3 - TRBJ2-7
ASTHPVAGQNTGELF many TRBV28 - TRBJ2-2
ASSYSSPGSGNQPQH - TRBV6-2/TRBV6-3 - TRBJ1-5
ASSMTPYSNQPQH many TRBV18 - TRBJ1-5
ASSERGLAGGPYEQY many TRBV6-1 TRBD2 TRBJ2-7
ASSPAAGASTDTQY - TRBV7-2 TRBD2 TRBJ2-3
ASNNRGLAGDRSSYNEQF many TRBV12-3/TRBV12-4 - TRBJ2-1
ASSGVGRALH - TRBV2 - TRBJ1-6
ASSQPVAARDNEQF - TRBV4-2 - TRBJ2-1
ASSPEGQTYEQY many TRBV5-1 TRBD1 TRBJ2-7
ASSLFAGIGEQY - TRBV12-3/TRBV12-4 - TRBJ2-7
ASSPFGGLADTQY - TRBV6-1 - TRBJ2-3
ASEPGGSYNSPLH - TRBV28 TRBD1 TRBJ1-6
SAAQGAETEAF many TRBV20-1 TRBD1 TRBJ1-1
ASSETSSGSNEQY many TRBV2 TRBD2 TRBJ2-7
ASTRTGGNTEAF few TRBV19 TRBD1 TRBJ1-1
ASTLQGAQQPQH many TRBV28 - TRBJ1-5
ASSLVLAGGAGELF many TRBV12-3/TRBV12-4 TRBD2 TRBJ2-2
SASNSPQETQY many TRBV20-1 - TRBJ2-5
ASSQTSSAENYGYT - TRBV7-9 - TRBJ1-2
ASSPREWGNEQF few TRBV19 - TRBJ2-1
ASSPMTGIRGDYGYT - TRBV12-3/TRBV12-4 TRBD1 TRBJ1-2
ASSVAPGGRTQETQY many TRBV9 TRBD2 TRBJ2-5
ASSEDMDRLTGELF few TRBV25-1 - TRBJ2-2
TSSFRLAGGPGYEQY few TRBV28 TRBD2 TRBJ2-7
ASSRYNNYGYT few TRBV3-1 - TRBJ1-2
ASSYSSLMNTEAF many TRBV6-5 - TRBJ1-1
ASSLSLGGGGKNIQY - TRBV28 TRBD2 TRBJ2-4
SARGRGLHTQY few TRBV20-1 - TRBJ2-3
ASSIEVNTEAF - TRBV19 - TRBJ1-1
ASSSRGKGNQPQH - TRBV6-5 TRBD1 TRBJ1-5
SVDLAGGEQF few TRBV29-1 TRBD2 TRBJ2-1
ASRAGTSGSYEQY many TRBV2 TRBD2 TRBJ2-7
ASRDSDSNQPQH - TRBV2 - TRBJ1-5
ASSPRGGQPQH - TRBV6-2/TRBV6-3 TRBD1 TRBJ1-5
ASSRGQTTDTQY many TRBV12-3/TRBV12-4 - TRBJ2-3
SVDLGAPSGYT many TRBV29-1 - TRBJ1-2
ASSYEGSGEQY few TRBV6-6 - TRBJ2-7
SVPPGQSNYGYT few TRBV29-1 TRBD1 TRBJ1-2
ASRRNTGELF many TRBV6-2/TRBV6-3 - TRBJ2-2
ASSPSAVSEQY - TRBV12-3/TRBV12-4 - TRBJ2-7
ASSFLLTEPSTDTQY - TRBV7-2 - TRBJ2-3
ASSSGRRSYEQY many TRBV28 - TRBJ2-7
ASSFSTASGNTIY few TRBV7-9 - TRBJ1-3
ASLRPSGRAVVETQY few TRBV6-2/TRBV6-3 TRBD2 TRBJ2-5
ASSPGQGNGNQPQH - TRBV12-3/TRBV12-4 TRBD1 TRBJ1-5
ASSGGTSGISYNEQF few TRBV12-3/TRBV12-4 TRBD2 TRBJ2-1